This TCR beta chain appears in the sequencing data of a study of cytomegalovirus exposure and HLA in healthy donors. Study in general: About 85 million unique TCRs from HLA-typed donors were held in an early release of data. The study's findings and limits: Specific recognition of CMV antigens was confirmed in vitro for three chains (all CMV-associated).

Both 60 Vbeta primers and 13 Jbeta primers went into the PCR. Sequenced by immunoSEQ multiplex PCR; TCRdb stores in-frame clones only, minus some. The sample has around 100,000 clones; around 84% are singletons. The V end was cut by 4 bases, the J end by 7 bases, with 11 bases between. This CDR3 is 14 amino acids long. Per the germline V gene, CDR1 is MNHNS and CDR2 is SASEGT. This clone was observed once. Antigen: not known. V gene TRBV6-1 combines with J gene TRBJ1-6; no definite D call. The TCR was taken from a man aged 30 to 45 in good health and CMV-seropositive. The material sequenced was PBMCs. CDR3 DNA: TGTGCCAGCAGTGGGAGGGCAGGCAATTCACCCCTCCACTTT. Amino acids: CASSGRAGNSPLHF.